This TCR beta chain was captured in a study of PD-1 blockade in classical Hodgkin lymphoma. Assay: immunoSEQ multiplex PCR; the TCRdb copy retains only in-frame clones and omits some. The table has fewer than 25,000 clones, about 80% seen once; the top ten hold approximately 6.7%. All the patients suffered relapse after autologous stem cell transplantation, and brentuximab vedotin exposure differed. Details on this clone: Mismatch with germline at one junction end may stem from a read error.

The source of this sequence is a human donor with classical Hodgkin lymphoma. The sequenced sample was peripheral blood mononuclear cells (PBMCs), obtained at baseline.

Here the CDR3 reads CASSQDELLIHF. The CDR3 bases are TGCGCCAGCAGCCAAGATGAGCTCCTTATCCACTTC. The gene calls are TRBV4-3 and TRBJ2-5, with D uncertain. Germline V CDR1 and CDR2: LGHNA, YSLEER. This CDR3 spans 12 amino acids.